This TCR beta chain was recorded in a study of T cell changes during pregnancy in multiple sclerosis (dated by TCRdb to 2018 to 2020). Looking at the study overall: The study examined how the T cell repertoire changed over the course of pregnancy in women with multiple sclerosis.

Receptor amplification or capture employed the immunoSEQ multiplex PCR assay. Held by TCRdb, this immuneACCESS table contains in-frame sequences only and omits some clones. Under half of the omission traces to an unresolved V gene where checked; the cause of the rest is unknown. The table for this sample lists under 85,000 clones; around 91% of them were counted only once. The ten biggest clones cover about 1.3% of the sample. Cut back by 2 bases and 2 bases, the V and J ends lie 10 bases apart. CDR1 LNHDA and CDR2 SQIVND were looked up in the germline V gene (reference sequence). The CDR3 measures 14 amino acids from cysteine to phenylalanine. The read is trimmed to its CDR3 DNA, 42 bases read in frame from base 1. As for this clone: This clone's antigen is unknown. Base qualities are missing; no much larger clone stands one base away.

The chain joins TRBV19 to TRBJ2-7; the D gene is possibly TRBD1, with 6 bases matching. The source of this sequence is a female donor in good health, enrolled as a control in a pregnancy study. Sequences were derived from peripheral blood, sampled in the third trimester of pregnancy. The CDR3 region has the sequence CASSIRQETYEQYF. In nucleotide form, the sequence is TGTGCCAGTAGTATAAGACAGGAAACCTACGAGCAGTACTTC.